This TCR beta chain is drawn from a study of T cells after yellow fever vaccination. Germline assignment: CDR1 SGHRS and CDR2 YFSETQ. The CDR3 is 13 amino acids. This clonotype was counted many times. Its matching antigen is unknown. Compared with germline, one end of the junction differs, possibly owing to a read error. A 5'RACE template-switching step, the method used to make TCR cDNA, added a universal primer site and UMIs. TCRdb redid the calling of the 5' RACE reads with MiXCR, one entry per CDR3 protein. Found here are 500,000 to 700,000 distinct CDR3 sequences, around 21% of them singletons; the top ten hold roughly 13%. Study-level results: In post-booster samples, most primary-vaccination clones reappeared (roughly 96% CD4, 88% CD8). CD4 and CD8 compartments shared a small share of clonotypes, likely from convergent recombination. Repertoires sorted by FACS could include abundant clonotypes that are contaminants from the bulk population.

This TCR was sampled from a man in his thirties or forties who received the YFV17D yellow fever vaccine. The sample here was PBMCs, taken 15 days after the yellow fever booster vaccination. This chain connects TRBV5-1 to TRBJ2-5; D may correspond to TRBD1 or TRBD2 (5 bases each). CDR3: CASSSGTQETQYF. The CDR3, as DNA: TGTGCCAGCAGCTCAGGGACCCAAGAGACCCAGTACTTC.